These 21 T cell receptor beta chains share one sample of origin, sequenced in a study of PD-L1 blockade in urothelial cancer. Repertoires were generated with immunoSEQ multiplex PCR, while TCRdb's copy carries only in-frame clones and drops some. The sample records about 53,000 clones, approximately 90% being singletons. This sample's time point: pretreatment peripheral blood. This specimen consisted of PBMCs, obtained around atezolizumab (anti-PD-L1) treatment. Receptor source: a woman in her sixties with urothelial cancer.

The chain combines TRBV4-1 with TRBJ2-3; TRBD2 aligns across 7 bases. J was trimmed by 1 base and V by 4 bases; bases with no gene match: 11. There are 17 residues in the CDR3. The germline CDR1 and CDR2 sequences are MGHRA and YSYEKL. The CDR3: CASSRSPKGGGTDTQYF. As DNA, the CDR3 is TGCGCCAGCAGCCGATCCCCTAAGGGAGGGGGCACAGATACGCAGTATTTT.

The V and J genes are TRBV5-1 and TRBJ1-3, with 8 nucleotides matching TRBD1. The ends lost 3 bases at V and 0 bases at J; junction bases unmatched: 5. The CDR3 is 16 residues long. Germline V gene lookup returns CDR1 SGHRS and CDR2 YFSETQ. The CDR3 here is CASSYRDRSSGNTIYF. The CDR3 DNA is TGCGCCAGCAGCTATCGGGACAGGTCCTCTGGAAACACCATATATTTT.

This clone was recorded a few times. The chain uses TRBV2 and TRBJ2-7; 7 bases map to TRBD2. V dropped 4 bases and J dropped 6; count of bases not matched to a gene: 6. Germline V gene lookup returns CDR1 SNHLY and CDR2 FYNNEI. This CDR3 is built from 13 residues. CDR3 amino acids: CASSVGRAGEQYF. As DNA, the CDR3 is TGTGCCAGCAGTGTGGGGAGGGCGGGCGAGCAGTACTTC.

This clone has just a few counts. The rearrangement joins TRBV5-1 to TRBJ2-2; 9 bases line up with TRBD1. Per germline, CDR1 SGHRS and CDR2 YFSETQ. This CDR3 contains 12 residues. After removal of 7 bases from V and 5 bases from J, the junction contained 0 bases not matched to a gene. CDR3 coding DNA: TGCGCCAGCGGGACAGGGACCGGGGAGCTGTTTTTT. This encodes CASGTGTGELFF.

J is TRBJ2-7 and V is TRBV7-9; 11 nucleotides align to TRBD2. V was clipped by 5 bases and J by 4 bases; unmatched bases: 4. Germline CDR1 reads SEHNR; CDR2 reads FQNEAQ (reference sequence). This CDR3 has 14 amino acids. The CDR3 protein is CASSRLAGPYEQYF. DNA for the CDR3: TGTGCCAGCAGCCGACTAGCGGGACCTTACGAGCAGTACTTC.

This chain joins TRBV11-3 and TRBJ2-3, with 7 bases that match TRBD2. V gave up 6 bases and J gave up 3 bases; unmatched junction bases: 12. The germline V gene encodes CDR1 SGHNT and CDR2 YENEEA. The CDR3 extends over 16 amino acids. CDR3 coding DNA: TGTGCCAGCAGTTCCCCTGGCGGGAGTGGGACAGATACGCAGTATTTT. Translation gives CASSSPGGSGTDTQYF. The complete variable domain, with remaining parts taken from reference TRBV11-3 and TRBJ2-3, reads EAGVVQSPRYKIIEKKQPVAFWCNPISGHNTLYWYLQNLGQGPELLIRYENEEAVDDSQLPKDRFSAERLKGVDSTLKIQPAELGDSAVYLCASSSPGGSGTDTQYFGPGTRLTVL.

The chain recombines TRBV5-1 with TRBJ1-4; D is possibly TRBD1 (5 bases). The CDR3 is 16 amino acids. Germline lookup yields CDR1 SGHRS and CDR2 YFSETQ. V lost 4 bases to trimming and J lost 0 bases, with 13 bases between them. The CDR3 sequence: CASSRRGSATNEKLFF. The CDR3 nucleotides are TGCGCCAGCAGCCGGAGGGGTTCGGCAACTAATGAAAAACTGTTTTTT.

This chain uses TRBV7-8 with TRBJ2-1; 12 bases align to TRBD2. V dropped 1 base and J dropped 7; count of bases not matched to a gene: 8. Germline CDR1 reads SGHVS; CDR2 reads FQNEAQ. The CDR3 totals 17 residues. The CDR3 loop is CASSLVRLAGDMNEQFF. CDR3 in DNA: TGTGCCAGCAGCTTAGTAAGACTAGCGGGAGATATGAATGAGCAGTTCTTC. Complete variable domain (other parts from reference TRBV7-8 and TRBJ2-1): GAGVSQSPRYKVAKRGQDVALRCDPISGHVSLFWYQQALGQGPEFLTYFQNEAQLDKSGLPSDRFFAERPEGSVSTLKIQRTQQEDSAVYLCASSLVRLAGDMNEQFFGPGTRLTVL.

The V call is TRBV7-6, the J call TRBJ2-7; the match to TRBD2 covers 8 bases. Germline lookup yields CDR1 SGHVS and CDR2 FNYEAQ. V lost 2 bases and J lost 3; bases outside the gene matches: 6. The CDR3 is 15 residues long. CDR3 protein: CASSLRSSGLYEQYF. As DNA, the CDR3 is TGTGCCAGCAGCTTAAGGTCTAGCGGGCTCTACGAGCAGTACTTC.

J is TRBJ2-5 and V is TRBV7-8; the D is unclear. The J call is in doubt because the DNA end fits TRBJ2-7 better. CDR3 size: 15 residues. The germline CDR1 and CDR2 sequences are SGHVS and FQNEAQ. The CDR3 region is CASSTRVFPAYEQYF. The CDR3 DNA reads as TGTGCCAGCAGCACCCGGGTTTTCCCAGCCTACGAGCAGTACTTC.

Written as DNA, the CDR3 is TGTGCCAGCACCACCTCCATGGAGAACTATGGCTACACCTTC. Translated: CASTTSMENYGYTF. The chain has TRBV5-4 and TRBJ1-2; D call uncertain. The CDR3 sequence is 14 residues long. Germline V gene data show CDR1 as SGHNT and CDR2 as YYREEE (reference sequence). Trimming left V 6 bases short and J 2 bases short, with 14 bases between.

The rearrangement links TRBV5-1 to TRBJ1-1; D is perhaps TRBD1 (6 bases). Trimming stripped 2 bases from V and 4 bases from J, with 12 bases between. Germline V gene data show CDR1 as SGHRS and CDR2 as YFSETQ. This CDR3 has 14 residues. The DNA of the CDR3 is TGCGCCAGCAGCTTTGCGGGGGGCGGCACTGAAGCTTTCTTT. Protein product: CASSFAGGGTEAFF.

The chain recombines TRBV18 with TRBJ2-5; 9 bases are shared with TRBD1. V shed 3 bases, J shed 5 bases, and the junction held 10 bases outside the gene matches. There are 16 residues in the CDR3. Germline V gene sequence: CDR1 KGHSH, CDR2 LQKENI. The CDR3 DNA follows: TGTGCCAGCTCACCCCTATACAACAGGGGGCAGGAGACCCAGTACTTC. The encoded protein is CASSPLYNRGQETQYF.

The chain links TRBV27 to TRBJ2-7, with D perhaps TRBD2 (6 bases). V was clipped by 5 bases and J by 3 bases, with 11 bases between them. The germline V gene encodes CDR1 MNHEY and CDR2 SMNVEV (reference sequence). The CDR3 totals 13 residues. CDR3 coding DNA: TGTGCCAGCAGTCCGGGGGTCAACTACGAGCAGTACTTC. As protein: CASSPGVNYEQYF.

The chain is built from TRBV5-4 and TRBJ2-7; 11 nucleotides agree with TRBD1. CDR3 size: 15 residues. In germline, CDR1 is SGHNT, CDR2 YYREEE (reference sequence). Unmatched junction bases numbered 6, after V lost 4 bases and J lost 3 bases. The CDR3 DNA follows: TGTGCCAGCAGCCCGGGACAGGGGGAGGGCTACGAGCAGTACTTC. Amino acids: CASSPGQGEGYEQYF.

The chain has TRBV9 and TRBJ2-3; 8 bases match TRBD1. Germline V CDR1 and CDR2: SGDLS, YYNGEE. This CDR3 comprises 16 residues. After removal of 0 bases from V and 1 base from J, the junction contained 4 bases not matched to a gene. The CDR3 protein is CASSVVPDRGTDTQYF. The CDR3 coding sequence is TGTGCCAGCAGCGTAGTCCCGGACAGGGGCACAGATACGCAGTATTTT. The full variable domain, its missing parts supplied by reference TRBV9 and TRBJ2-3, is DSGVTQTPKHLITATGQRVTLRCSPRSGDLSVYWYQQSLDQGLQFLIQYYNGEERAKGNILERFSAQQFPDLHSELNLSSLELGDSALYFCASSVVPDRGTDTQYFGPGTRLTVL.

The chain carries TRBV7-8 and TRBJ2-7; D perhaps matches TRBD2 (5 bases). V dropped 2 bases and J dropped 2 bases, with 13 bases sitting between them. Germline CDR1 and CDR2: SGHVS and FQNEAQ. The CDR3 is 15 residues long. CDR3: CASSLRAGPTYEQYF. In DNA form, the CDR3 reads TGTGCCAGCAGCTTAAGGGCGGGCCCTACCTACGAGCAGTACTTC.

CDR3 in amino acids: CASSWASGGADTQYF. The CDR3 DNA sequence: TGCGCCAGCAGCTGGGCTAGCGGGGGCGCAGATACGCAGTATTTT. The chain employs TRBV5-1 and TRBJ2-3; TRBD2 agrees at 10 bases. The junction had 5 bases not matched to a gene; V was cut back by 3 bases and J by 4 bases. Germline V gene data show CDR1 as SGHRS and CDR2 as YFSETQ. This CDR3 has 15 residues.

J is TRBJ2-5 and V is TRBV7-3; D gene uncertain. V was shortened by 1 base and J by 1 base, with 4 bases between the two germline ends. CDR1 SGHTA and CDR2 FQGTGA come from the germline V gene. This CDR3 is built from 13 residues. The CDR3 bases are TGTGCCAGCAGCTTAAGGGCCCAAGAGACCCAGTACTTC. This sequence encodes CASSLRAQETQYF.

The chain carries TRBV7-9 and TRBJ2-7; no reliable D call. From germline, CDR1 is SEHNR and CDR2 FQNEAQ (reference sequence). The CDR3 has 14 residues. The ends were cut back, 3 bases at V and 2 bases at J, with 11 bases in the middle. CDR3 amino acids: CASSLSQTTYEQYF. The CDR3, as DNA: TGTGCCAGCAGCTTGTCACAGACAACCTACGAGCAGTACTTC.

V gene TRBV7-2 combines with J gene TRBJ1-2, with TRBD1 identical over 8 bases. Per the germline V gene, CDR1 is SGHTA and CDR2 is FQGNSA. Trimming cost V 5 bases and J 3 bases; bases outside gene matches: 8. The CDR3 runs 15 residues. The CDR3 here is CASSTLTTGDYGYTF. The DNA for the CDR3 is TGTGCCAGCAGCACCCTAACGACAGGGGACTATGGCTACACCTTC. Together with reference TRBV7-2 and TRBJ1-2, the CDR3 gives the full variable domain: GAGVSQSPSNKVTEKGKDVELRCDPISGHTALYWYRQSLGQGLEFLIYFQGNSAPDKSGLPSDRFSAERTGGSVSTLTIQRTQQEDSAVYLCASSTLTTGDYGYTFGSGTRLTVV.